This TCR beta chain was captured in a study of T-cell reconstitution after alpha-beta-depleted transplantation in children. This clonotype occurred a few times. What it recognizes is unknown. Study results and caveats: Newly produced T cells mostly accounted for T-cell counts and diversity one year post-transplant.

Germline V gene data show CDR1 as LGHNA and CDR2 as YNFKEQ. The length of the CDR3 is 15 residues. The J segment lost 5 bases and the V segment lost 0 bases, leaving 5 bases of the junction unmatched. Preparation of the TCRbeta library used unique molecular identifiers. TCRdb recomputed calls from the PCR reads with MiXCR, one row per CDR3 protein. The repertoire consists of around 580,000 distinct CDR3 sequences, with more than 20% occurring once and the leading ten covering 30% to 40%. This chain connects TRBV4-2 to TRBJ2-7; 9 positions match TRBD2. The TCR sequence derives from a boy in the first two years of life with Wiskott-Aldrich syndrome, due to receive a stem cell transplant. This specimen was PBMCs, taken before TCRalphabeta/CD19-depleted stem cell transplant. In DNA form, the CDR3 reads TGTGCCAGCAGCCAAGAGGCGGGAGGGGCCGACGAGCAGTACTTC. It specifies CASSQEAGGADEQYF.